The subject of this entry is one TCR beta chain. This could be a read error, since a much larger clone is one nucleotide away. This sample was taken from a study of CD8+CD57+ T cells in acquired aplastic anemia. Genomic DNA, the template, was used for profiling of the TCR beta VDJ and CDR3. MiXCR, applied by TCRdb to the reads, yields one record per CDR3 protein. The sample contains around 430,000 distinct CDR3 sequences, around a third of which appear only once. Individuals selected for sequencing had exhibited CD8+CD57+ cell expansion on flow cytometry. Blood samples were obtained from patients who had received no prior therapy. Losses at the gene ends were 7 bases for V and 0 bases for J; bases not matched to a gene: 11. The CDR3 runs 17 residues. Germline V gene sequence: CDR1 SGHVS, CDR2 FQNEAQ.

Sequenced sample: sorted CD4+, CD8+, or CD8+CD57+ T cells (not recorded which) from PBMCs. The chain uses TRBV7-8 and TRBJ1-2; 10 nucleotides agree with TRBD1. This receptor was obtained from a human donor with aplastic anemia. The CDR3 is CASILHGQGVSNYGYTF. CDR3 bases: TGTGCCAGCATCCTCCATGGACAGGGGGTCTCTAACTATGGCTACACCTTC.